A selection of T cell receptor beta chains follows, all from one sample in a study of shared clonotypes between healthy human individuals. Here immunoSEQ multiplex PCR was the method, and the copy in TCRdb shows in-frame clones only, minus some. The table shows around 700,000 clones, with roughly 70% occurring only once. The specimen sequenced was memory CD4+ T cells sorted from blood. The receptors originated from a woman aged 30 to 39 in good health. The CDR3 runs from the conserved cysteine through the conserved F or W. Each record gives: D gene, V gene, clone size, J gene, CDR3 DNA, CDR3 protein. D genes are given only for firm matches. Clone size is stated in some rows and not others, as once, few, many or a class when expanded.

NA,TRBV2,NA,TRBJ2-5,TGTGCCAGCAAACTAGGGTGGACCCAGTACTTC,CASKLGWTQYF
NA,TRBV5-6,NA,TRBJ2-7,TGTGCCAGCAGCTACAACTGGGGATACGAGCAGTACTTC,CASSYNWGYEQYF
TRBD2,TRBV19,NA,TRBJ2-7,TGTGCCAGTAGTACTTTAGCGGGAGGGCTCTACGAGCAGTACTTC,CASSTLAGGLYEQYF
NA,TRBV5-1,NA,TRBJ2-2,TGCGCCAGCAGCCCCTCCTCCAGGGTCGCCGGGGAGCTGTTTTTT,CASSPSSRVAGELFF
TRBD1,TRBV4-1,NA,TRBJ2-4,TGCGCCAGCAGCCATTCCCGGGACAGGGGCTCCAAAAACATTCAGTACTTC,CASSHSRDRGSKNIQYF
TRBD2,TRBV9,NA,TRBJ2-1,TGTGCCAGCAGCGTGGGAATGGGGCTAGCGGGAGCGTATGAGCAGTTCTTC,CASSVGMGLAGAYEQFF
NA,TRBV6-5,NA,TRBJ1-1,TGTGCCAGCAGTTACATTATGAACACTGAAGCTTTCTTT,CASSYIMNTEAFF
NA,TRBV5-4,once,TRBJ1-2,TGTGCCAGCAGCCAACGGACAGTCCCTAACTATGGCTACACCTTC,CASSQRTVPNYGYTF
NA,TRBV5-1,NA,TRBJ2-7,TGCGCCAGCAGCTCAAGGATTTCCTACGAGCAGTACTTC,CASSSRISYEQYF
NA,TRBV25-1,NA,TRBJ2-7,TGTGCCAGCACCCCCCCCAGGCCTCCTTACGAGCAGTACTTC,CASTPPRPPYEQYF